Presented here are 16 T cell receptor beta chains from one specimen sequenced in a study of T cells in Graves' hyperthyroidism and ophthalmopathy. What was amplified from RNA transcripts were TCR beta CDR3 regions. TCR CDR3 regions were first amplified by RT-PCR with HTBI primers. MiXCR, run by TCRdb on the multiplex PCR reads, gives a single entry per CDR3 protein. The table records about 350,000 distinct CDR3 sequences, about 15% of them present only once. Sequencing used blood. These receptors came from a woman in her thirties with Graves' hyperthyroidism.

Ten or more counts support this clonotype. The CDR3 DNA sequence: TGTGCCAGCAGCGTAGGGGTCACGGGAGTCCACGAGCAGTACTTC. Residues: CASSVGVTGVHEQYF. The chain is built from TRBV9 and TRBJ2-7, with D possibly being TRBD2 (6 bases). The CDR3 contains 15 residues. Trimming pared 0 bases from V and 5 bases from J, leaving 15 bases between. The V gene's germline CDR1 is SGDLS and CDR2 YYNGEE.

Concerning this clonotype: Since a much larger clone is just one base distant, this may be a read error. The CDR3 spells CASSLIQEGYGYTF. CDR3 coding DNA: TGTGCCAGCAGTTTAATACAGGAAGGCTATGGCTACACCTTC. V usage is TRBV28 and J usage is TRBJ1-2; TRBD1 is a possible D gene (5 bases). Germline V gene lookup returns CDR1 MDHEN and CDR2 SYDVKM. This CDR3 is 14 amino acids long. V was shortened by 2 bases and J by 4 bases, with 11 bases between the two germline ends.

The CDR3 region is CASSQGYARGGYTF. CDR3 coding DNA: TGTGCCAGCAGCCAAGGATACGCCCGCGGAGGCTACACCTTC. The chain couples TRBV14 to TRBJ1-2; no clear D gene. The V gene's germline CDR1 is SGHDN and CDR2 FVKESK. CDR3 size: 14 residues. V shed 1 base and J shed 8 bases, with 14 bases lying between them.

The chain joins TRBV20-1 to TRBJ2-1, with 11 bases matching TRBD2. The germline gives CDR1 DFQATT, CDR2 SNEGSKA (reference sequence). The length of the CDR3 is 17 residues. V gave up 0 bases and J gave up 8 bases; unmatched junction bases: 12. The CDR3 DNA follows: TGCAGTGCTAGAGACCCCGGGACTAGCGGAAAAATCGATGAGCAGTTCTTC. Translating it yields CSARDPGTSGKIDEQFF.

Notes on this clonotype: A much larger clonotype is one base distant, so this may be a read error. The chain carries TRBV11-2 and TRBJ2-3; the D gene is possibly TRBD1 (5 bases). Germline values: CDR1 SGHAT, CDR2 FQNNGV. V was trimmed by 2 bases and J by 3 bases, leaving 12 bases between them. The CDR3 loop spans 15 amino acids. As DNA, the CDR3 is TGTGCCAGCAGCTTATCCGCCAGGGTAACAGATACGCAGTATTTT. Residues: CASSLSARVTDTQYF.

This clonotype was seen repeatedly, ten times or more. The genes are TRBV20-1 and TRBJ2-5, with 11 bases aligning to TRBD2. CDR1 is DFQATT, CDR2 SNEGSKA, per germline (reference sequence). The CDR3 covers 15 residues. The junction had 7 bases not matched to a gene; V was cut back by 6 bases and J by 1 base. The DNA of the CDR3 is TGCAGTGCCCGACGGACTAGCGGGTCCCAAGAGACCCAGTACTTC. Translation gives CSARRTSGSQETQYF.

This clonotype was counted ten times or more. CDR3 region: CASGVADTQYF. As DNA, the CDR3 is TGTGCCAGCGGGGTAGCAGATACGCAGTATTTT. This sequence joins TRBV2 and TRBJ2-3; D is ambiguous. Germline assignment: CDR1 SNHLY and CDR2 FYNNEI. The length of the CDR3 is 11 residues. Trimming stripped 8 bases from V and 4 bases from J, with 7 bases between. Using reference TRBV2 and TRBJ2-3 for the parts outside the CDR3, the full variable domain is EPEVTQTPSHQVTQMGQEVILRCVPISNHLYFYWYRQILGQKVEFLVSFYNNEISEKSEIFDDQFSVERPDGSNFTLKIRSTKLEDSAMYFCASGVADTQYFGPGTRLTVL.

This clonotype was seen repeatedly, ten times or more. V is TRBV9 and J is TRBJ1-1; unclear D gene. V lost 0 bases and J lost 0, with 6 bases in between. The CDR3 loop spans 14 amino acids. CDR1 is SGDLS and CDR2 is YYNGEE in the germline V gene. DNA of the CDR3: TGTGCCAGCAGCGTAGATCCCTTGAACACTGAAGCTTTCTTT. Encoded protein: CASSVDPLNTEAFF.

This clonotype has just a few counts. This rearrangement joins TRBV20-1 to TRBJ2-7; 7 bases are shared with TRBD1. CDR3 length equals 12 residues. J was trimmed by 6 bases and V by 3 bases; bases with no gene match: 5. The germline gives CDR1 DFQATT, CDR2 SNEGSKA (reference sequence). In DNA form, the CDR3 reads TGCAGTGCTAGCGCAAACAGGGGCGAGCAGTACTTC. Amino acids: CSASANRGEQYF.

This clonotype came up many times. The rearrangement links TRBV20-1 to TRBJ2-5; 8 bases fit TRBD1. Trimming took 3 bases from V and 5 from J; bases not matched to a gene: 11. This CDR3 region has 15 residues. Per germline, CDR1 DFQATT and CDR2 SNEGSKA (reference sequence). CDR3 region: CSARVTRGRGETQYF. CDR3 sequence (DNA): TGCAGTGCTAGGGTGACCAGGGGGCGCGGGGAGACCCAGTACTTC.

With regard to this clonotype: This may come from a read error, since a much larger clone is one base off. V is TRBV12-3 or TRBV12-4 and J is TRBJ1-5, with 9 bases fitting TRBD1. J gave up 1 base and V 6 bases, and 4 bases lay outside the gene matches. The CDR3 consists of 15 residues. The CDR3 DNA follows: TGTGCCAGCAGCCAACAGGGGGCGAGCAATCAGCCCCAGCATTTT. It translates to CASSQQGASNQPQHF.

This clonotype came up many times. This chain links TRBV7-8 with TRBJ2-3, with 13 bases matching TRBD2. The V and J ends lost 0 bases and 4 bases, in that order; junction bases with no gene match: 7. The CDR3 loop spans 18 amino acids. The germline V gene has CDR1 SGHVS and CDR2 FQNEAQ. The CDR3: CASSLAGTSGRAADTQYF. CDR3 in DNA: TGTGCCAGCAGCTTAGCCGGAACTAGCGGGAGGGCGGCAGATACGCAGTATTTT. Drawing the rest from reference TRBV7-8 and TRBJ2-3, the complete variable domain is GAGVSQSPRYKVAKRGQDVALRCDPISGHVSLFWYQQALGQGPEFLTYFQNEAQLDKSGLPSDRFFAERPEGSVSTLKIQRTQQEDSAVYLCASSLAGTSGRAADTQYFGPGTRLTVL.

This CDR3 reads CASIGTGVANTIYF. CDR3 nucleotide sequence: TGTGCCAGCATTGGGACAGGTGTTGCAAACACCATATATTTT. The genes are TRBV2 and TRBJ1-3; the match to TRBD1 covers 8 bases. Trimming took 7 bases from V and 6 from J; bases not matched to a gene: 8. This CDR3 region has 14 residues. Germline CDR1 and CDR2: SNHLY and FYNNEI.

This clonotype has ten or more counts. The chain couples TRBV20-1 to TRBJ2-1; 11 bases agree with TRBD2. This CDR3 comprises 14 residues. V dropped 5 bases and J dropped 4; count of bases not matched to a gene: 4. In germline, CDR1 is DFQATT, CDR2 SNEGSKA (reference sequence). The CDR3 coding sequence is TGCAGTGCTTTAAGACTAGCGGGGTACAATGAGCAGTTCTTC. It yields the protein CSALRLAGYNEQFF.

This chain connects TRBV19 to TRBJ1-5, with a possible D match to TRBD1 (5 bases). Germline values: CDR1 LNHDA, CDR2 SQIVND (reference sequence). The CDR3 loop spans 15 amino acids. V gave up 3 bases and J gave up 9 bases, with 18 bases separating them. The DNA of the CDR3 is TGTGCCAGTAGTATTGTCGCAGGGCCTCCAGGGCCCCAGCATTTT. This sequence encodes CASSIVAGPPGPQHF.

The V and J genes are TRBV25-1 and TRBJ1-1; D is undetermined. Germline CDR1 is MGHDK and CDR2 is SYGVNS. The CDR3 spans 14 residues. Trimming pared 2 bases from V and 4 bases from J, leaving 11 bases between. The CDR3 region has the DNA TGTGCCAGCAGTGAACCTGGCTCGGCCACTGAAGCTTTCTTT. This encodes CASSEPGSATEAFF.